This T cell receptor (beta chain) was identified in a study of cytomegalovirus exposure and HLA in healthy donors. Study summary: Falling in the Caucasian-associated ancestry cluster were about four fifths of 350 to 400 genotyped donors. Findings and limits, study-wide: Specificity for CMV antigens was confirmed in vitro for a few of the CMV-associated chains. The analysis excluded some indistinguishable V segments, including TRBV6-2 and TRBV6-3. When analyzed later, a missense DCLRE1C variant was found to be linked to TCR beta V- and J-gene trimming.

In the PCR, 60 Vbeta and 13 Jbeta primers were used. Measured with immunoSEQ multiplex PCR; TCRdb has only the in-frame clones, and not every one. The table includes approximately 160,000 clones, 75% detected once. Remarks on this clone: The target antigen is unknown.

The V and J ends lost 9 bases and 1 base, in that order; junction bases with no gene match: 4. Germline CDR1 reads MNHEY; CDR2 reads SMNVEV (reference sequence). The CDR3 has 13 residues. Sequencing was performed on PBMCs. This TCR came from a male donor in good health and CMV-seronegative. The V call is TRBV27, the J call TRBJ2-3; TRBD1 agrees at 7 bases. The CDR3 region has the DNA TGTGCCAGATATACAGGGGGCACAGATACGCAGTATTTT. This sequence encodes CARYTGGTDTQYF.